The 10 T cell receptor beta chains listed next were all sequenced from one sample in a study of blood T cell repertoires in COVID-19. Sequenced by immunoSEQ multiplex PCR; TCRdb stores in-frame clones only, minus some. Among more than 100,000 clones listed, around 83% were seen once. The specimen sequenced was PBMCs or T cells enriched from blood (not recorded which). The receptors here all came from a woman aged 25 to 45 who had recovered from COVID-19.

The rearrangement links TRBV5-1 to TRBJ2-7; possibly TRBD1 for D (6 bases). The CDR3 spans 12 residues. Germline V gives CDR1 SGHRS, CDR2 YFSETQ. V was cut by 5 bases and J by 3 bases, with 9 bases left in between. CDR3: CASRDSNYEQYF. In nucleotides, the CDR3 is TGCGCCAGCAGGGACAGTAACTACGAGCAGTACTTC.

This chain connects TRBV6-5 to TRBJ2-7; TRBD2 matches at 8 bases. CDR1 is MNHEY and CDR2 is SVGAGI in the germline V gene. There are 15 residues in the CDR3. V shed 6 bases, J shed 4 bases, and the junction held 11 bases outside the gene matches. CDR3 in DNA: TGTGCCAGCAGCCCCAATTCGGGGGGGCGGTACGAGCAGTACTTC. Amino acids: CASSPNSGGRYEQYF.

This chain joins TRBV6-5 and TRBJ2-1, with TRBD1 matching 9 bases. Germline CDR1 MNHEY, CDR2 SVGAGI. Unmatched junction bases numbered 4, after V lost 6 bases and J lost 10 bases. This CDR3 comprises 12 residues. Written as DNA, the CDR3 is TGTGCCAGCAGGGGACAGGGCGGCGAGCAGTTCTTC. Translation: CASRGQGGEQFF.

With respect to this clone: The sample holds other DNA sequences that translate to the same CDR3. CDR3 amino acids: CASSRTGGTEAFF. The CDR3 nucleotides read TGTGCCAGCAGCCGGACAGGGGGGACTGAAGCTTTCTTT. The chain links TRBV7-2 to TRBJ1-1; 10 nucleotides line up with TRBD1. The length of the CDR3 is 13 residues. Germline V gene lookup returns CDR1 SGHTA and CDR2 FQGNSA. The V gene end was trimmed by 5 bases and the J gene end by 5 bases; junction bases not matched to a gene: 2. The whole variable domain, filled in from reference TRBV7-2 and TRBJ1-1, reads GAGVSQSPSNKVTEKGKDVELRCDPISGHTALYWYRQSLGQGLEFLIYFQGNSAPDKSGLPSDRFSAERTGGSVSTLTIQRTQQEDSAVYLCASSRTGGTEAFFGQGTRLTVV.

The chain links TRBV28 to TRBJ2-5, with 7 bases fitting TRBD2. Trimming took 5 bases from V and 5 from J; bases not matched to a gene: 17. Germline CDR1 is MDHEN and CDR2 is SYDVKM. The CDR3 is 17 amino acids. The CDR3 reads CASSPLLGGRSYETQYF. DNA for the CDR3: TGTGCCAGCAGTCCCCTCCTCGGGGGGAGATCGTATGAGACCCAGTACTTC.

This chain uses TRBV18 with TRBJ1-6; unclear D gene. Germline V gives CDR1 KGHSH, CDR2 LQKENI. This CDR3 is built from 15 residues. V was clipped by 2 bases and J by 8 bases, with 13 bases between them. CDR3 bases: TGTGCCAGCTCACCATTCCGTCGGAGTGATTCACCCCTCCACTTT. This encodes CASSPFRRSDSPLHF.

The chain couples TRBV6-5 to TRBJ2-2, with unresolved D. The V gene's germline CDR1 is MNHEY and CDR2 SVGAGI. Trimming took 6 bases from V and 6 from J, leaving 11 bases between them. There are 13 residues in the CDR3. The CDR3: CASRREYAGELFF. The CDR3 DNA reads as TGTGCCAGCAGGCGTGAATACGCCGGGGAGCTGTTTTTT.

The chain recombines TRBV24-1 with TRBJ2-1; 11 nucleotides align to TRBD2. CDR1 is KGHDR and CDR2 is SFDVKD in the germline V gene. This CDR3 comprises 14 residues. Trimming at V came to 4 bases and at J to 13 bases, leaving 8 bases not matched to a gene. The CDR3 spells CATSEAGTSGNQFF. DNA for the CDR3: TGTGCCACCAGTGAAGCCGGGACTAGCGGTAATCAGTTCTTC.

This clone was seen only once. In nucleotides, the CDR3 is TGTGCCAGCAGCTCCCGGGACAGGGTTTTTTCTGACGGGGAGCTGTTTTTT. It is translated as CASSSRDRVFSDGELFF. This sequence joins TRBV13 and TRBJ2-2, with 9 bases aligning to TRBD1. The V gene's germline CDR1 is PRHDT and CDR2 FYEKMQ (reference sequence). This CDR3 region has 17 residues. Trimming at V came to 4 bases and at J to 7 bases, leaving 13 bases not matched to a gene.

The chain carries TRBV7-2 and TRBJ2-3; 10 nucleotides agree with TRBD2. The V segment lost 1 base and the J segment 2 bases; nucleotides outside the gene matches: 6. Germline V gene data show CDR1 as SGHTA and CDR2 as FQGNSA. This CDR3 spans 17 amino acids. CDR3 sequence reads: CASSLGTGLAYTDTQYF. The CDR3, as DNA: TGTGCCAGCAGCTTAGGGACGGGACTAGCGTACACAGATACGCAGTATTTT.